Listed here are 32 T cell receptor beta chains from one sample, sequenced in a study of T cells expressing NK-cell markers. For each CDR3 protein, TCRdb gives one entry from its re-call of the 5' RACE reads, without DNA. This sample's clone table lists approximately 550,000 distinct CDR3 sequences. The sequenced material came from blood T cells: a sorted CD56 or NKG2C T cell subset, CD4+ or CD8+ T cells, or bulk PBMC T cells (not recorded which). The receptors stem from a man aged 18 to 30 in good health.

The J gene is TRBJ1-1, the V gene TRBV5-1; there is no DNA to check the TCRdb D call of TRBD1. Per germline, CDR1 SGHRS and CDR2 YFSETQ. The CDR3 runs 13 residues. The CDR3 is CASSGEGAGEAFF.

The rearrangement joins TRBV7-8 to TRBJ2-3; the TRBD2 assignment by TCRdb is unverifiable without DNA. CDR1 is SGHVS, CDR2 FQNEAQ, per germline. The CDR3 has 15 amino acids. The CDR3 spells CASSGQRFSTDTQYF.

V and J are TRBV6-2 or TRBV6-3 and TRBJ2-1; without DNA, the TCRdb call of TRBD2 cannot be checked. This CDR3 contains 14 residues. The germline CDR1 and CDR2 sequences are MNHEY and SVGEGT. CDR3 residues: CASSYGGSGNEQFF.

This CDR3 is CASSSTSGSTGELFF. The gene calls are TRBV7-9 and TRBJ2-2; checking the TCRdb D call of TRBD2 is not possible without DNA. Germline V gene lookup returns CDR1 SEHNR and CDR2 FQNEAQ (reference sequence). CDR3 size: 15 residues. The full variable domain, completed using reference TRBV7-9 and TRBJ2-2, is DTGVSQNPRHKITKRGQNVTFRCDPISEHNRLYWYRQTLGQGPEFLTYFQNEAQLEKSRLLSDRFSAERPKGSFSTLEIQRTEQGDSAMYLCASSSTSGSTGELFFGEGSRLTVL.

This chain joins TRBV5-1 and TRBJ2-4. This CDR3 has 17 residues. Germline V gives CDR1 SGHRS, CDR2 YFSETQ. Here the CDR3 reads CASSLELPRSAKNIQYF.

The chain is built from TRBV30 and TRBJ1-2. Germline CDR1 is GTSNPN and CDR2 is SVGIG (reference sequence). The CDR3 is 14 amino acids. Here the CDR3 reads CAWSVGPGSRGYTF.

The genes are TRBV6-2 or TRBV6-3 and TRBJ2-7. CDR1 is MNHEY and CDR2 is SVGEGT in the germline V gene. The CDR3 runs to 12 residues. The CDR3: CASSYVPREQYF.

The CDR3 loop reads CASSLSHFSGSSYNEQFF. The chain couples TRBV5-1 to TRBJ2-1; TCRdb lists TRBD2, though no DNA is available to test this call. Germline V gene lookup returns CDR1 SGHRS and CDR2 YFSETQ. This CDR3 has 18 residues.

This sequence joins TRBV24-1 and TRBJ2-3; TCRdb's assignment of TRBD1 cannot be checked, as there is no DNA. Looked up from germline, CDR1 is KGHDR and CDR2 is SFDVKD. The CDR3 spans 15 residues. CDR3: CATQNGDRVPDTQYF.

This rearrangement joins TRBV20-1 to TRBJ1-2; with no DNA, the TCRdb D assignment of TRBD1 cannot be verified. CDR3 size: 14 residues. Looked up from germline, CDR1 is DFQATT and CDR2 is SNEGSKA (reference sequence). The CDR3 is CSAPKPGTGLGYTF.

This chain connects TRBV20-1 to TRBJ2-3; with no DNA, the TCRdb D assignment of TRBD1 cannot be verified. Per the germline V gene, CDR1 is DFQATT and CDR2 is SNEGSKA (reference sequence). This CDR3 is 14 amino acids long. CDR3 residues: CSANGGDNTDTQYF.

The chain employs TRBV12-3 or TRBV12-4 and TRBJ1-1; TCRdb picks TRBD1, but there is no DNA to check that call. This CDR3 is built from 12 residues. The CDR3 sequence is CASSLGGQRAFF.

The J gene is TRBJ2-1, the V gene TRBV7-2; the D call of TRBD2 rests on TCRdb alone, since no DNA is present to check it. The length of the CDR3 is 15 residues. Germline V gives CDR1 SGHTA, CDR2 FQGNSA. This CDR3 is CASSSVAGEPNEQFF.

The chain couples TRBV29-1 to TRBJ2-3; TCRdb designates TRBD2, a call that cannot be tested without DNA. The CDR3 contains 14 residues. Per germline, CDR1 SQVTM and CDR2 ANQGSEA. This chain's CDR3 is CSVTSGSKTDTQYF.

The CDR3 loop is CASSLGARLAVDTQYF. The chain uses TRBV13 and TRBJ2-3; TCRdb names TRBD2, which stays unverified in the absence of DNA. CDR3 size: 16 residues. In germline, CDR1 is PRHDT, CDR2 FYEKMQ (reference sequence).

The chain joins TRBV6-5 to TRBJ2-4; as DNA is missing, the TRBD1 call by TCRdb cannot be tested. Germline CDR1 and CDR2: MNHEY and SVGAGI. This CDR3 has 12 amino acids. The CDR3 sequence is CASNRIVDIQYF.

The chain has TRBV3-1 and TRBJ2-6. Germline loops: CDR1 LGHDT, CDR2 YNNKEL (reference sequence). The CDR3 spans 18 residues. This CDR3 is CASSQGSQGRSGANVLTF.

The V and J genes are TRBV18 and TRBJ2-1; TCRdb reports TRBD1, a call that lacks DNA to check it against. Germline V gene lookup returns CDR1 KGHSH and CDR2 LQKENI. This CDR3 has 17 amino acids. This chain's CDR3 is CASSPLRTGGSYNEQFF.

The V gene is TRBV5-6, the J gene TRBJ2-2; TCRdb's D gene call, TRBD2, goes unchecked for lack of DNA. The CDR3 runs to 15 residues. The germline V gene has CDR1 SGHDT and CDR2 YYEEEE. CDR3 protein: CASSPTAGGTGELFF.

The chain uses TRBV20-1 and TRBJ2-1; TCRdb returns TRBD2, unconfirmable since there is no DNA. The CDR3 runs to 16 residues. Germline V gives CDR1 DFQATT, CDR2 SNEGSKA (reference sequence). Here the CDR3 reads CTASGTSGYSYNEQFF.

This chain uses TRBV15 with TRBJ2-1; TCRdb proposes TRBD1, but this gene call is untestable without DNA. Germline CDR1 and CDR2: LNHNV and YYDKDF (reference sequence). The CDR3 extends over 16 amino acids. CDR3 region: CATSRVGDRDYNEQFF.

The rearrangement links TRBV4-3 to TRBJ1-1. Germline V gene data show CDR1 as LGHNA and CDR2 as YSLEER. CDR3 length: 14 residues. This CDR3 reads CASSQDRVSPEAFF.

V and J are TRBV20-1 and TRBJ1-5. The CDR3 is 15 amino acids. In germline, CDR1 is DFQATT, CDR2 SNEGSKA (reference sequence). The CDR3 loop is CSALPGMGGNQPQHF.

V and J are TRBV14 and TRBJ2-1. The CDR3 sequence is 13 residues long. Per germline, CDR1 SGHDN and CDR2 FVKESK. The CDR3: CASSQVLRREQFF.

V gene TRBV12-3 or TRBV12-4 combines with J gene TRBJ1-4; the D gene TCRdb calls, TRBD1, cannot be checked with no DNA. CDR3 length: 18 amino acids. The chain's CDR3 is CASSPNRWGQLSPEKLFF.

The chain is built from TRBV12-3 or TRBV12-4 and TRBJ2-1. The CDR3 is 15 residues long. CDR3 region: CATRVLAVSYNEQFF.

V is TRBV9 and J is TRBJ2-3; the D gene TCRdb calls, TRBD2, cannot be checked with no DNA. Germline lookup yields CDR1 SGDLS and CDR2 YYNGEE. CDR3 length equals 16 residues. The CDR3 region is CASSVGELGSTDTQYF.

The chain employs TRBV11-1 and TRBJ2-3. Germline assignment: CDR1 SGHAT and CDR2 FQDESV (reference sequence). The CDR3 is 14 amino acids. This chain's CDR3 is CASSPTLELDTQYF.

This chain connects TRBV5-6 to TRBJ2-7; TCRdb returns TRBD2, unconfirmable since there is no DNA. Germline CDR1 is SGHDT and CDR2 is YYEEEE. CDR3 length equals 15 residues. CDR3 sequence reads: CASSLLPSGLDEQYF.

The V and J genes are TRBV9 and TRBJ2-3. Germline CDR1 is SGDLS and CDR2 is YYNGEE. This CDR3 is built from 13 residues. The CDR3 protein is CASSTAAVGTQYF.

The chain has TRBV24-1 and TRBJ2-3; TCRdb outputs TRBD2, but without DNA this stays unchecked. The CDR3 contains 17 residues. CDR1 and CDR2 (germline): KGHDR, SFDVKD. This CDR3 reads CATSGPGLAGGADTQYF.

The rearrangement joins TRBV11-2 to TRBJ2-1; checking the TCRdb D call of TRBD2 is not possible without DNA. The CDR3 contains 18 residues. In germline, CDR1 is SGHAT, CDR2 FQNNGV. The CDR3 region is CASSRRGKREGNYNEQFF.